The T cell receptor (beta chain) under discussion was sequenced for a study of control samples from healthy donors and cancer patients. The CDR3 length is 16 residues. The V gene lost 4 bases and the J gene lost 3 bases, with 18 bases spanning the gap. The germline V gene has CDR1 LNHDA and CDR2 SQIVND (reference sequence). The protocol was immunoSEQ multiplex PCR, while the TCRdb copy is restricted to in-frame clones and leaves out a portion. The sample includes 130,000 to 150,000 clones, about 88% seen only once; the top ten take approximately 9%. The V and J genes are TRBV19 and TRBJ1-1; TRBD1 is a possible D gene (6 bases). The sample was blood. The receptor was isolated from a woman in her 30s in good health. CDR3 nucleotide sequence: TGTGCCAGTAGTACCGGGGGGCGCGGAAGCTACACTGAAGCTTTCTTT. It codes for CASSTGGRGSYTEAFF.